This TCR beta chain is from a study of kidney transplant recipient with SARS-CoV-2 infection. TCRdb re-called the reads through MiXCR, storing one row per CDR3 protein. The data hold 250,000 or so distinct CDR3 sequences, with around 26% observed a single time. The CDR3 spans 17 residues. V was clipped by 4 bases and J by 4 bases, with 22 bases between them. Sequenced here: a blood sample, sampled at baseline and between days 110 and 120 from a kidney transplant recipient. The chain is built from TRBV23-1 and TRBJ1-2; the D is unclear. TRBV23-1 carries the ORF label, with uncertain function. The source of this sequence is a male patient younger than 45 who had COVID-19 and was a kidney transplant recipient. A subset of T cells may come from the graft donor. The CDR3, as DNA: TGCGCCAGCAGTCTCAAAATGCTACGCAGAAAGACCTATGGCTACACCTTC. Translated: CASSLKMLRRKTYGYTF.